The rows below give T cell receptor beta chains drawn from one sample of a study of identical twins' blood T cells. TCRdb called the 5' RACE reads again in MiXCR, with one record for every CDR3 protein. The repertoire includes hundreds of thousands of distinct CDR3 sequences, 25% to 35% of them detected once, and approximately 6.6% sits in the top ten. The sample consisted of PBMCs. Receptor source: a woman between 18 and 49 years old in good health. Both conserved end residues are part of each CDR3. A D gene is named only where the DNA matches it firmly. Expanded clones are given a class, and other clones once, few, many or no size at all.

cdr3_length j_call d_call clone_size v_call cdr3_nt cdr3_aa
14 TRBJ2-7 - few TRBV5-1 TGCGCCAGCAGCTGGCGGGTCGGATCCTACGAGCAGTACTTC CASSWRVGSYEQYF
14 TRBJ2-1 - - TRBV21-1 TGTGCCTCTCCCCCGGGGAGTTTAAACAATGAGCAGTTCTTC CASPPGSLNNEQFF
12 TRBJ2-7 - few TRBV20-1 TGCAGTGCTATCAGGGGGGACTACGAGCAGTACTTC CSAIRGDYEQYF
14 TRBJ1-4 - few TRBV7-9 TGTGCCAGCAGCTTAGCGGCGGGAGTAGAAAAACTGTTTTTT CASSLAAGVEKLFF
13 TRBJ1-1 - - TRBV6-6 TGTGCCAGCACAGACATCCGGGACACTGAAGCTTTCTTT CASTDIRDTEAFF
14 TRBJ1-1 TRBD1 many TRBV10-3 TGTGCCATCAGTCCGGGACAGGGAGGCACTGAAGCTTTCTTT CAISPGQGGTEAFF
14 TRBJ1-2 TRBD1 - TRBV20-1 TGCAGTGCTCACAGGGGGCGCCTCGGCTATGGCTACACCTTC CSAHRGRLGYGYTF
15 TRBJ1-4 TRBD1 few TRBV18 TGTGCCAGCTCCCTACGGGACAGGGCGCATGAAAAACTGTTTTTT CASSLRDRAHEKLFF
13 TRBJ1-1 - many TRBV10-3 TGTGCCATCAGTGAGGGGCTGAACACTGAAGCTTTCTTT CAISEGLNTEAFF
13 TRBJ1-6 - - TRBV11-3 TGTGCCAGCAGCTTAGGGATGACTTCACCCCTCCACTTT CASSLGMTSPLHF
12 TRBJ2-3 TRBD2 once TRBV6-2/TRBV6-3 TGTGCGAGCGGGGCTATCCCAGATACGCAGTATTTT CASGAIPDTQYF
14 TRBJ1-1 - few TRBV20-1 TGCAGTGCTAGCGGGCGCAGGGGCAACACTGAAGCTTTCTTT CSASGRRGNTEAFF
14 TRBJ2-1 TRBD2 - TRBV9 TGTGCCAGCAGCGTTAGCGGGTTAGACAATGAGCAGTTCTTC CASSVSGLDNEQFF
13 TRBJ2-5 TRBD1 - TRBV29-1 TGCAGCGTTGCTGGACAGGGACAAGAGACCCAGTACTTC CSVAGQGQETQYF
14 TRBJ2-7 - - TRBV12-5 TGTGCTAGTGACCAGCCTGACCCCTCCTACGAGCAGTACTTC CASDQPDPSYEQYF
15 TRBJ2-1 TRBD2 few TRBV15 TGTGCCACCAGCAGAGATAGGGACTACTACAATGAGCAGTTCTTC CATSRDRDYYNEQFF
15 TRBJ2-7 - - TRBV20-1 TGCAGTGCTAGTAACGCAAGGGGGAGGTCCTACGAGCAGTACTTC CSASNARGRSYEQYF
12 TRBJ1-1 - few TRBV12-3/TRBV12-4 TGTGCCAGCAGTTTCGATATCTCTGAAGCTTTCTTT CASSFDISEAFF
14 TRBJ2-2 - few TRBV6-5 TGTGCCAGCAGTTTCGGGGGAGAGACCGGGGAGCTGTTTTTT CASSFGGETGELFF
17 TRBJ1-5 TRBD1 - TRBV7-2 TGTGCCAGCAGCCTGGTAGCAGATTGGGACAGCGATCAGCCCCAGCATTTT CASSLVADWDSDQPQHF
14 TRBJ2-5 - - TRBV20-1 TGCAGTGCTAGAGCGTTCCGAAGACAAGAGACCCAGTACTTC CSARAFRRQETQYF
14 TRBJ1-5 - - TRBV6-2/TRBV6-3 TGTGCCAGCAGTTATTCGAGGTATGGCCAGCCCCAGCATTTT CASSYSRYGQPQHF
13 TRBJ1-1 - few TRBV6-2/TRBV6-3 TGTGCCAGCAACCGGAGGGCCGACACTGAAGCTTTCTTT CASNRRADTEAFF
15 TRBJ2-1 - - TRBV20-1 TGCAGTGCTAGAATGGTGGGAAGCTCCTACAATGAGCAGTTCTTC CSARMVGSSYNEQFF
12 TRBJ2-1 - many TRBV10-2 TGCGCCAGCAGAGGGACCAACAATGAGCAGTTCTTC CASRGTNNEQFF
11 TRBJ2-1 - - TRBV29-1 TGCAGCGTTGTATGGTACAATGAGCAGTTCTTC CSVVWYNEQFF
14 TRBJ1-5 - few TRBV20-1 TGCAGTGCTTGTGACAGTTCTAGCAATCAGCCCCAGCATTTT CSACDSSSNQPQHF
16 TRBJ2-5 - many TRBV7-2 TGTGCCAGCAGCTTAGGACAGGGACTTTCCCAAGAGACCCAGTACTTC CASSLGQGLSQETQYF
15 TRBJ2-1 - - TRBV5-1 TGCGCCAGCACCCGAGAGGGAAGCTCCTACAATGAGCAGTTCTTC CASTREGSSYNEQFF
14 TRBJ1-2 - - TRBV5-6 TGTGCCACTCTCGAGAGGTGGGCTAACTATGGCTACACCTTC CATLERWANYGYTF
16 TRBJ1-3 TRBD1 - TRBV6-2/TRBV6-3 TGTGCCAGCAGTTACTCCCGACAGGGCCTTGGAAACACCATATATTTT CASSYSRQGLGNTIYF
16 TRBJ2-1 - few TRBV10-3 TGTGCCATCAGTGAGTCGAACAGGTTAACCTACAATGAGCAGTTCTTC CAISESNRLTYNEQFF
12 TRBJ2-3 - few TRBV10-2 TGCGCCAGCGGACCTCAGGCAGATACGCAGTATTTT CASGPQADTQYF
13 TRBJ1-4 TRBD1 many TRBV29-1 TGCAGCGCCGCACGGACAGGGAATGAAAAACTGTTTTTT CSAARTGNEKLFF
16 TRBJ2-5 TRBD2 few TRBV12-3/TRBV12-4 TGTGCCAGCAGTCCGAGGACTAGCGGGAACCAAGAGACCCAGTACTTC CASSPRTSGNQETQYF
16 TRBJ2-1 - - TRBV20-1 TGCAGTGCTATTCTTGGACTACGGCGGGTCCAAAATGAGCAGTTCTTC CSAILGLRRVQNEQFF
14 TRBJ1-2 TRBD1 few TRBV18 TGTGCCAGCTCACCGGGACAGGTTCTCTATGGCTACACCTTC CASSPGQVLYGYTF
13 TRBJ2-3 TRBD2 - TRBV29-1 TGCAGCGTTGAATTGGGGGGGTCAGATACGCAGTATTTT CSVELGGSDTQYF
13 TRBJ1-2 - - TRBV29-1 TGCAGCGTTGAAAGATCGGCAGACTATGTCTACACCTTC CSVERSADYVYTF
16 TRBJ2-4 TRBD1 few TRBV18 TGTGCCAGCTCACCGTATGGGACAGGAAGAGTAAACATTCAGTACTTC CASSPYGTGRVNIQYF
15 TRBJ1-1 - - TRBV18 TGTGCCAGCTCGCCTGTTTCCGGGACGGCGAGAGTAGCTTTCTTT CASSPVSGTARVAFF
15 TRBJ1-1 - - TRBV5-6 TGTGCCAGCAGCACCCAGGGGAGAGGGAGCACTGAAGCTTTCTTT CASSTQGRGSTEAFF
13 TRBJ1-1 - - TRBV29-1 TGCAGCGTTGAGGACGGTAAGAACACTGAAGCTTTCTTT CSVEDGKNTEAFF
14 TRBJ2-1 - once TRBV5-6 TGTGCCAGCAGCTCGACAGTGGGTATAAATGAGCAGTTCTTC CASSSTVGINEQFF
13 TRBJ1-2 - - TRBV2 TGTGCCGGCACAGGTGGGCGGAACTATGGCTACACCTTC CAGTGGRNYGYTF
20 TRBJ2-4 TRBD1 few TRBV24-1 TGTGCCACCAGTGATACGGTAGGGGACAGGGGGCTTGGAGCCAAAAACATTCAGTACTTC CATSDTVGDRGLGAKNIQYF